This T cell receptor beta chain was observed in a study of Ad26.COV2.S vaccination and SARS-CoV-2 variants. Only in-frame clones appear in the TCRdb table, and some are missing; sequencing was by immunoSEQ multiplex PCR. This table holds over 450,000 clones, 80% to 90% found once. Treatment here: roughly 18 received Ad26.COV2.S at low or high dose, single or two shots; roughly 5 received placebo; per-sample allocation not given. Each sample was drawn 63 days after the first injection (of vaccine or placebo). The germline V gene has CDR1 MNHNY and CDR2 SVGAGI (reference sequence). CDR3 size: 14 residues. V was clipped by 4 bases and J by 7 bases, with 13 bases between them.

Sequencing was performed on peripheral blood, taken in a trial of Ad26.COV2.S vaccine versus placebo. This receptor was taken from a person aged 18-60 years who received the Ad26.COV2.S COVID-19 vaccine or a placebo. The chain is built from TRBV6-6 and TRBJ1-4, with no clear D. Written as DNA, the CDR3 is TGTGCCAGCAGTTCCGCCAAATCCAGTGAAAAACTGTTTTTT. Translation gives CASSSAKSSEKLFF.